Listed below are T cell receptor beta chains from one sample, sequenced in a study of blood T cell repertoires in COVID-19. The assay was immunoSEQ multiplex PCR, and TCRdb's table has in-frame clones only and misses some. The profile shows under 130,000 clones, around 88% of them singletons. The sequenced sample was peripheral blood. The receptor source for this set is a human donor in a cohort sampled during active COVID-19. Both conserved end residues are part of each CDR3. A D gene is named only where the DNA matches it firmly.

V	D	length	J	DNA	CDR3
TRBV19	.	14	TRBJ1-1	TGTGCCAGTAGTATAGATCAGGTAGGACTCGAAGCTTTCTTT	CASSIDQVGLEAFF
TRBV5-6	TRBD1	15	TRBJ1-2	TGTGCCAGCAGCTCACTCCCGACAGGGGGCCATGGCTACACCTTC	CASSSLPTGGHGYTF
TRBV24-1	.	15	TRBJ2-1	TGTGCCACCAGTGATTTACAGGGTCTGGGGAATGAGCAGTTCTTC	CATSDLQGLGNEQFF
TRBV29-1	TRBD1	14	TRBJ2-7	TGCAGCGTATCAAGGTTGGACAGGGGATACGAGCAGTACTTC	CSVSRLDRGYEQYF
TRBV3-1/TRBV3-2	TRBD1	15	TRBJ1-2	TGTGCCAGCAGCCACCCGGGACAGAGGGTTTATGGCTACACCTTC	CASSHPGQRVYGYTF
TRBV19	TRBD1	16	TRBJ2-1	TGTGCCAGTAGTATTACTGCTGGACAGGGTAGGAATGAGCAGTTCTTC	CASSITAGQGRNEQFF
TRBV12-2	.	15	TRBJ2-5	TGTGCAACCCGCGGGACCAGCCGGACGGGAGAGACCCAGTACTTC	CATRGTSRTGETQYF
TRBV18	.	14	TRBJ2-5	TGTGCCAGCTCACCACGCAGGGGCGAGGAGACCCAGTACTTC	CASSPRRGEETQYF
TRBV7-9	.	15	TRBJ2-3	TGTGCCAGCAGCTTCGGGGTGAGTGGCACAGATACGCAGTATTTT	CASSFGVSGTDTQYF
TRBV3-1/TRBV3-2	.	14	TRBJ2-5	TGTGCCAGCAGCCCCCCCCTCACTGCCGGGACCCAGTACTTC	CASSPPLTAGTQYF
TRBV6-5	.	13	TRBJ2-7	TGTGCCAGCAGTTACCCCCCAGTCGACGAGCAGTACTTC	CASSYPPVDEQYF
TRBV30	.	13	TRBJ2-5	TGTGCCTTTAGCGGAAGAAGCTTAGAGACCCAGTACTTC	CAFSGRSLETQYF
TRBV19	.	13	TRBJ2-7	TGTGCCAGCGCGGGGCAAAGCTCCTACGAGCAGTACTTC	CASAGQSSYEQYF
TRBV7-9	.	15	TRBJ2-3	TGTGCCAGCAGCTTAGATAGAGGCTTCACAGATACGCAGTATTTT	CASSLDRGFTDTQYF
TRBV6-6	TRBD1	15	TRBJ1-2	TGTGCCAGCAGTTACGACAGGGGGTCGGGGTATGGCTACACCTTC	CASSYDRGSGYGYTF